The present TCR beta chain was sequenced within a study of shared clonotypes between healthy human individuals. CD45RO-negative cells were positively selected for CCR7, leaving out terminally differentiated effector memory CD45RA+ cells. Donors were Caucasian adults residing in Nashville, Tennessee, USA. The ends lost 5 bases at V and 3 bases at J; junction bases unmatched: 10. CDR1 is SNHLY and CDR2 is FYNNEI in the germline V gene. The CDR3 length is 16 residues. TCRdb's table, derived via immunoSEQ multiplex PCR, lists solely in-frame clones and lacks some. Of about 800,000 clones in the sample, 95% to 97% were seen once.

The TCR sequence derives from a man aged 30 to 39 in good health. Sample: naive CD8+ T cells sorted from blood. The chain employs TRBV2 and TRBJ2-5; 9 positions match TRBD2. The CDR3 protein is CASSWLAGQGEETQYF. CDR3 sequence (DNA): TGTGCCAGCAGTTGGCTAGCGGGACAAGGAGAAGAGACCCAGTACTTC.